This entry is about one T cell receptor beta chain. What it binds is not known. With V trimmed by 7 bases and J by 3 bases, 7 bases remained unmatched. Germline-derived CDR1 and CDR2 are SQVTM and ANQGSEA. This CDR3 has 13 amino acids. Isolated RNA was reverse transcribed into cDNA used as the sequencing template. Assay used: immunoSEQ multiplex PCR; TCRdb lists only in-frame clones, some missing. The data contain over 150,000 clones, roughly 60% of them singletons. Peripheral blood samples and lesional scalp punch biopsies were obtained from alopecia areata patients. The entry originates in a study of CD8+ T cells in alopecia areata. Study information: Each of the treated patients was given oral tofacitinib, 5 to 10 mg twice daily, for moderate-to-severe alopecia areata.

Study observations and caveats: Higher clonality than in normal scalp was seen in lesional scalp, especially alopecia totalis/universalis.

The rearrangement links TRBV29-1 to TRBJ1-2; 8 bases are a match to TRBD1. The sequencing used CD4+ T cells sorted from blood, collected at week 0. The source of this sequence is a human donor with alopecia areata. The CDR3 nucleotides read TGCAGCGCCTGGGGGACAGGAGACTATGGCTACACCTTC. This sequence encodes CSAWGTGDYGYTF.